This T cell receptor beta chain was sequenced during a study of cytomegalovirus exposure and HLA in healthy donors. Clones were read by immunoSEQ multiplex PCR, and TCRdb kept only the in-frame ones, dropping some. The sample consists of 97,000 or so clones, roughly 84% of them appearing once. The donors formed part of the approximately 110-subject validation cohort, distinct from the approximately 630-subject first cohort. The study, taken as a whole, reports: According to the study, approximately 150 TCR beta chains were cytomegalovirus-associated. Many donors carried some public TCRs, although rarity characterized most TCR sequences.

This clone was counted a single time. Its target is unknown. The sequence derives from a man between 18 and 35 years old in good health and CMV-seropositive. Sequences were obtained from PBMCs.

The CDR3 DNA reads TGTGCCAGCAGTTTACGACCCAGGGGGCCGACTAATGAAAAACTGTTTTTT. Residues: CASSLRPRGPTNEKLFF. The V gene is TRBV27, the J gene TRBJ1-4, with 8 nucleotides matching TRBD1. The V gene's germline CDR1 is MNHEY and CDR2 SMNVEV (reference sequence). The CDR3 spans 17 residues. Losses at the gene ends were 2 bases for V and 2 bases for J; bases not matched to a gene: 7.